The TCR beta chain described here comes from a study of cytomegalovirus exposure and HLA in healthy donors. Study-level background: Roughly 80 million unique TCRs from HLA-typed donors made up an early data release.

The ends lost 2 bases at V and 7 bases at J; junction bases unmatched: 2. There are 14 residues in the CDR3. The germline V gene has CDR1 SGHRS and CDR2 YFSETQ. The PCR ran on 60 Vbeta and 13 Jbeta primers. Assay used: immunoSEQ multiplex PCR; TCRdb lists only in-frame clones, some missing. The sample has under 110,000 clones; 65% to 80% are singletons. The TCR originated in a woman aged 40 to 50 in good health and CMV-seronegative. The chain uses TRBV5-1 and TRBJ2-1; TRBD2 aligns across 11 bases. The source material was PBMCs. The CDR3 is CASSLLAGVNEQFF. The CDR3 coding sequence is TGCGCCAGCAGCTTACTAGCGGGGGTAAATGAGCAGTTCTTC.